This entry features one T cell receptor beta chain sequence. This sample was included in a study of shared clonotypes between healthy human individuals. Whole-study context: The plates for each donor numbered three CD4 naive, three CD4 memory, two CD8 naive and one CD8 memory.

Execution of the assay was at deep level. Every subset had its genomic DNA shared out evenly among several immunoSEQ plates. The assay was immunoSEQ multiplex PCR, and TCRdb's table has in-frame clones only and misses some. The sample includes over a million clones, around 82% of them seen just once. Naive CD4+ cells were CD45RA-selected; the remaining cells were memory. CDR3 length: 12 amino acids. Per the germline V gene, CDR1 is SGHTA and CDR2 is FQGNSA. The V end lost 3 bases, the J end lost 9 bases, and 11 bases lay between the germline ends. This chain joins TRBV7-2 and TRBJ1-1; weak D call: TRBD1 (5 bases). Material for sequencing was memory CD4+ T cells from PBMCs. Subset denoted: CD45RA-negative fraction. The clonotype was recovered from a man between 18 and 35 years old in good health. Some clones in this sample may be carry-over from other donors' samples. The CDR3 loop is CASSFPPDKAFF. CDR3 coding DNA: TGTGCCAGCAGCTTCCCCCCGGACAAAGCTTTCTTT.